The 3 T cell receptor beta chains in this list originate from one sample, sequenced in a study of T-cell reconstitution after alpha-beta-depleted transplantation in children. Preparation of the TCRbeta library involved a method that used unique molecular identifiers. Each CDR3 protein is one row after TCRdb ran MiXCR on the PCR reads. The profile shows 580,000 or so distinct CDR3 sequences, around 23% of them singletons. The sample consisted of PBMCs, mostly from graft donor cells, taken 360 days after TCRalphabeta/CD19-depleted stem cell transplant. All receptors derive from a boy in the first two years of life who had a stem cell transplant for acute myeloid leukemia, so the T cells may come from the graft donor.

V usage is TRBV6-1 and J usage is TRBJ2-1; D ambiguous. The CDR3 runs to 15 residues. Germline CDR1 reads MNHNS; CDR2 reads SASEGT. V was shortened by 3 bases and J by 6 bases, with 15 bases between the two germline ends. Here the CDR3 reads CASSEPSWVSNEQFF. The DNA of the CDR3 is TGTGCCAGCAGTGAGCCGAGTTGGGTGTCCAATGAGCAGTTCTTC.

The DNA for the CDR3 is TGTGCCAGCAGCCACTCTTACTGGGAGCCTCCCTTCATCTCTGGGGCCAACGTCCTGACTTTC. Encoded protein: CASSHSYWEPPFISGANVLTF. This chain links TRBV11-2 with TRBJ2-6; a possible D gene is TRBD2 (5 bases). This CDR3 spans 21 amino acids. Germline assignment: CDR1 SGHAT and CDR2 FQNNGV. Between the trimmed V and J ends, which lost 5 bases and 0 bases, there was a span of 26 bases.

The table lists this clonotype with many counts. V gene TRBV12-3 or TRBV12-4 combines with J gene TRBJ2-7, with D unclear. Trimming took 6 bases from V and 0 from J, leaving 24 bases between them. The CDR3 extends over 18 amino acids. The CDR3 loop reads CASSLPPRTVIFSYEQYV. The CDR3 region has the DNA TGTGCCAGCAGCTTGCCCCCCCGGACGGTTATTTTCTCCTACGAGCAGTACGTC.